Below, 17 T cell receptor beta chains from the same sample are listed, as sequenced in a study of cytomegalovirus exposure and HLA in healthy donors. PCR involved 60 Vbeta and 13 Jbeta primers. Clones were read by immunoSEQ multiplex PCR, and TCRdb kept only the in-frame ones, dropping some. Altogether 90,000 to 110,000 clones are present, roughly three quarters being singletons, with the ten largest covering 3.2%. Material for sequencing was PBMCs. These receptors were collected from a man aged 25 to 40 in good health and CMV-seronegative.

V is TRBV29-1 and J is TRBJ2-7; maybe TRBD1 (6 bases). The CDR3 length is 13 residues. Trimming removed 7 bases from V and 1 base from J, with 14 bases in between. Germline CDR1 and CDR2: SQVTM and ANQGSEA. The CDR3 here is CSGADDRSYEQYF. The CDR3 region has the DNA TGCAGCGGCGCTGACGACAGGTCCTACGAGCAGTACTTC.

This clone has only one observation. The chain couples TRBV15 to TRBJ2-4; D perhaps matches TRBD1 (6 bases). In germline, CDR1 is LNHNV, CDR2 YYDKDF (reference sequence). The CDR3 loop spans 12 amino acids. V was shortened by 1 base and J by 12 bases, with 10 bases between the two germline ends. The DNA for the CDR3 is TGTGCCACCAGCAGAGCCTCGGACAGTCAGTACTTC. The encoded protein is CATSRASDSQYF.

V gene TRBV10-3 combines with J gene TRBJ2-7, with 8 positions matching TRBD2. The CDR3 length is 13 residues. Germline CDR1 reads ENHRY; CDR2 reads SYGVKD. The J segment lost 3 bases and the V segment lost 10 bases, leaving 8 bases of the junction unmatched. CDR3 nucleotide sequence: TGTGCCACCGGGAGGGACGGGTTCTACGAGCAGTACTTC. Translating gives CATGRDGFYEQYF.

This CDR3 is CAWSGGRGTYSNQPQHF. CDR3 nucleotides: TGTGCCTGGAGCGGCGGAAGGGGGACATATAGCAATCAGCCCCAGCATTTT. The V gene is TRBV30, the J gene TRBJ1-5; TRBD1 might be the D (6 bases). The CDR3 length is 17 residues. The germline V gene encodes CDR1 GTSNPN and CDR2 SVGIG (reference sequence). The V gene lost 3 bases and the J gene lost 0 bases, with 18 bases spanning the gap.

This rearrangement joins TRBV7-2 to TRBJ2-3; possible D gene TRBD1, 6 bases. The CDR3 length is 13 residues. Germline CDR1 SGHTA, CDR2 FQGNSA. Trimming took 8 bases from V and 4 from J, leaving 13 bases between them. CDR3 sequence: CASGPNRADTQYF. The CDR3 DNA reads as TGTGCCAGCGGACCAAACAGGGCAGATACGCAGTATTTT. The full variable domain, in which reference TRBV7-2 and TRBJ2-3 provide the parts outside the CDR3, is GAGVSQSPSNKVTEKGKDVELRCDPISGHTALYWYRQSLGQGLEFLIYFQGNSAPDKSGLPSDRFSAERTGGSVSTLTIQRTQQEDSAVYLCASGPNRADTQYFGPGTRLTVL.

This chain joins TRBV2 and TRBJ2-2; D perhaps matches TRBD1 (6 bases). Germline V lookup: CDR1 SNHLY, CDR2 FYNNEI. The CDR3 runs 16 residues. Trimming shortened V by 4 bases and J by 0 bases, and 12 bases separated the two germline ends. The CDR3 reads CASSGAGTPNTGELFF. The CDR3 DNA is TGTGCCAGCAGTGGGGCCGGGACACCGAACACCGGGGAGCTGTTTTTT.

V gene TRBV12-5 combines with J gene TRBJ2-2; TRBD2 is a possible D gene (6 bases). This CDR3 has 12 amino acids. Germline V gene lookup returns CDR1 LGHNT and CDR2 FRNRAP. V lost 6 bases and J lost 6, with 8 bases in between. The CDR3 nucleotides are TGTGCTAGTGGGGTAGCGGCCGGGGAGCTGTTTTTT. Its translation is CASGVAAGELFF.

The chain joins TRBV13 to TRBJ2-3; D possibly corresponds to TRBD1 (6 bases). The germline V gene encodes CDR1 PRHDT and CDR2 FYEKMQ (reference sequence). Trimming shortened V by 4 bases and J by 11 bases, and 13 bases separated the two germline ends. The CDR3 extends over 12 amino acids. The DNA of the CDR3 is TGTGCCAGCAGCTCCACGGGACAAGGGCAGTATTTT. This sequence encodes CASSSTGQGQYF. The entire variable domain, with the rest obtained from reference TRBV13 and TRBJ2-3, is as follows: AAGVIQSPRHLIKEKRETATLKCYPIPRHDTVYWYQQGPGQDPQFLISFYEKMQSDKGSIPDRFSAQQFSDYHSELNMSSLELGDSALYFCASSSTGQGQYFGPGTRLTVL.

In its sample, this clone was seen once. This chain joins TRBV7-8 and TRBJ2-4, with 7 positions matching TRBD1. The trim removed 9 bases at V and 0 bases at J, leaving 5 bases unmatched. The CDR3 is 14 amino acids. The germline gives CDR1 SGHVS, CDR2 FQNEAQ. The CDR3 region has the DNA TGTGCCAGGACAGGGAGAAAAGCCAAAAACATTCAGTACTTC. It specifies CARTGRKAKNIQYF.

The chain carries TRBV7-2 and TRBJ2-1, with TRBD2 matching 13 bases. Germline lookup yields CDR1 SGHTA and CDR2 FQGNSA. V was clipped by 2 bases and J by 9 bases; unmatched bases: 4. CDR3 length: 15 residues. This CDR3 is CASSLRTSGSREQFF. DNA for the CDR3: TGTGCCAGCAGCTTAAGGACTAGCGGGAGTCGTGAGCAGTTCTTC.

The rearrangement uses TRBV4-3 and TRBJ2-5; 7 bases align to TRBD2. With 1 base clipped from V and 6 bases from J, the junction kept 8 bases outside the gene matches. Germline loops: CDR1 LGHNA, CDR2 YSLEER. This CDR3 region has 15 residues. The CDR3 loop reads CASSQVVGRRKTQYF. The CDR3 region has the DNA TGCGCCAGCAGCCAAGTCGTCGGGAGGAGGAAGACCCAGTACTTC.

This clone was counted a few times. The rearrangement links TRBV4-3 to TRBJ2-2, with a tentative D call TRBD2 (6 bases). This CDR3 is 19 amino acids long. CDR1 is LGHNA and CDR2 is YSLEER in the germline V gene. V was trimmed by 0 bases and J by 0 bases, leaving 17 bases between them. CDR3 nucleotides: TGCGCCAGCAGCCAAGAACCACAAGGAGGGGCGGCGAACACCGGGGAGCTGTTTTTT. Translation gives CASSQEPQGGAANTGELFF.

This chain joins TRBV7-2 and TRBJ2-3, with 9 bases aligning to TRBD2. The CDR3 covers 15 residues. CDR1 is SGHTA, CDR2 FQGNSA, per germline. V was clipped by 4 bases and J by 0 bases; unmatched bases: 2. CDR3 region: CASSSSGVSTDTQYF. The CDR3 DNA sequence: TGTGCCAGCAGCTCTAGCGGGGTTAGCACAGATACGCAGTATTTT. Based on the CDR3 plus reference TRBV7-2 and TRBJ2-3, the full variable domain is GAGVSQSPSNKVTEKGKDVELRCDPISGHTALYWYRQSLGQGLEFLIYFQGNSAPDKSGLPSDRFSAERTGGSVSTLTIQRTQQEDSAVYLCASSSSGVSTDTQYFGPGTRLTVL.

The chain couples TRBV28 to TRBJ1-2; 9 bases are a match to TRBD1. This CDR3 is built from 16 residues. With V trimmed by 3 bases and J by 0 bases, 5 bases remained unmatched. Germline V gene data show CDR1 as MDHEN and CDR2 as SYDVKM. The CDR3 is CASSFLGQGPNYGYTF. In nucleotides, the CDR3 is TGTGCCAGCAGTTTCTTGGGACAGGGCCCTAACTATGGCTACACCTTC.

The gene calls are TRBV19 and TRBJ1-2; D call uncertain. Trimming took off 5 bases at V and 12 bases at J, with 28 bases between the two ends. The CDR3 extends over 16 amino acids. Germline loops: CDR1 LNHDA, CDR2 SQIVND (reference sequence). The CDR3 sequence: CASSYDLTGVGVGDTF. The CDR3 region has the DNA TGTGCCAGTAGTTACGACCTCACTGGGGTGGGAGTAGGTGACACCTTC.

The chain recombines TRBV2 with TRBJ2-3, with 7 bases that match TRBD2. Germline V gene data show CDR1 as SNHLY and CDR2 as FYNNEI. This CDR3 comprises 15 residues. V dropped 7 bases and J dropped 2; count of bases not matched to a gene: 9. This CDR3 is CASKLLAEPTDTQYF. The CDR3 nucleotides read TGTGCCAGCAAACTTCTAGCGGAACCCACAGATACGCAGTATTTT.

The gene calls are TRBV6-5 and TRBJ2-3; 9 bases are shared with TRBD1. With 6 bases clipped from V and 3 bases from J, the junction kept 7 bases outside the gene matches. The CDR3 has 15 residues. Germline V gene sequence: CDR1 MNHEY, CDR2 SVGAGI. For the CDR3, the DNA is TGTGCCAGCAGAGCCGACAGGGGGAGGACAGATACGCAGTATTTT. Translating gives CASRADRGRTDTQYF.